These 26 T cell receptor beta chains came from one sample sequenced in a study of T cells after yellow fever vaccination. Each CDR3 protein is one row after TCRdb ran MiXCR on the 5' RACE reads. The sample consists of roughly 500,000 distinct CDR3 sequences, about 19% of them appearing once. This specimen was PBMCs, taken 15 days after the yellow fever booster vaccination. These receptor sequences come from a man younger than 45 who received the YFV17D yellow fever vaccine.

This chain uses TRBV6-1 with TRBJ2-4; 7 positions match TRBD1. V lost 10 bases, J lost 0 bases, and 6 bases stayed unmatched. CDR1 is MNHNS, CDR2 SASEGT, per germline. The CDR3 is 14 amino acids. CDR3 sequence: CATRQGLAKNIQYF. In DNA, the CDR3 is TGTGCCACCAGACAGGGATTAGCCAAAAACATTCAGTACTTC.

This chain uses TRBV6-6 with TRBJ2-5; 7 nucleotides match TRBD2. The CDR3 extends over 12 amino acids. Germline CDR1 and CDR2: MNHNY and SVGAGI (reference sequence). Trimming removed 9 bases from V and 9 bases from J; junction bases left unmatched: 10. CDR3 loop: CASSGAREAQYF. The CDR3 bases are TGTGCCAGTTCCGGGGCCCGGGAGGCCCAGTACTTC.

J is TRBJ2-3 and V is TRBV5-1; 9 bases line up with TRBD1. There are 16 residues in the CDR3. Trimming cost V 4 bases and J 0 bases; bases outside gene matches: 6. The germline V gene encodes CDR1 SGHRS and CDR2 YFSETQ. The CDR3 protein is CASSGGTGRSTDTQYF. DNA for the CDR3: TGCGCCAGCAGCGGGGGGACAGGGCGGAGCACAGATACGCAGTATTTT.

This clonotype was detected ten times or more. This chain joins TRBV4-3 and TRBJ2-7; weak D call: TRBD2 (5 bases). V lost 0 bases and J lost 3, with 12 bases in between. This CDR3 contains 15 residues. Germline lookup yields CDR1 LGHNA and CDR2 YSLEER. CDR3 in DNA: TGCGCCAGCAGCCAAGATTCCCACGGGGACTACGAGCAGTACTTC. It is translated as CASSQDSHGDYEQYF.

This clonotype was found many times. V gene TRBV7-2 combines with J gene TRBJ2-1, with 11 positions matching TRBD2. Germline assignment: CDR1 SGHTA and CDR2 FQGNSA. Losses at the gene ends were 2 bases for V and 7 bases for J; bases not matched to a gene: 1. The CDR3 is made up of 14 amino acids. In DNA, the CDR3 is TGTGCCAGCAGCTTAACTAGCGGGAGTAATGAGCAGTTCTTC. It codes for CASSLTSGSNEQFF.

This clonotype occurred a few times. V gene TRBV5-1 combines with J gene TRBJ2-1; tentatively, D is TRBD1 or TRBD2 (5 bases each). Germline V lookup: CDR1 SGHRS, CDR2 YFSETQ. Trimming took off 7 bases at V and 10 bases at J, with 18 bases between the two ends. The CDR3 covers 13 residues. The CDR3 region has the DNA TGCGCCAGCTTTCCGGGACCAACAAGAGAGCAGTTCTTC. It translates to CASFPGPTREQFF.

This chain joins TRBV5-1 and TRBJ2-3, with a weak D call TRBD2 (6 bases). Germline CDR1 reads SGHRS; CDR2 reads YFSETQ. Trimming removed 2 bases from V and 1 base from J, with 11 bases in between. This CDR3 has 15 amino acids. CDR3 bases: TGCGCCAGCAGCTTTGGGCGGGGCCGCACAGATACGCAGTATTTT. It yields the protein CASSFGRGRTDTQYF.

A note on this clonotype: The junction and the germline gene differ at one end; a read error may be behind it. The chain combines TRBV29-1 with TRBJ1-2; D gene unclear. The CDR3 spans 9 residues. Germline CDR1 and CDR2: SQVTM and ANQGSEA. The CDR3 is CSVDPGGLF. CDR3 nucleotide sequence: TGCAGCGTTGATCCAGGAGGTTTATTC.

Only a few counts were recorded for this clonotype. The V and J genes are TRBV27 and TRBJ2-5; 11 bases match TRBD1. CDR1 is MNHEY and CDR2 is SMNVEV in the germline V gene (reference sequence). The CDR3 spans 15 residues. V was clipped by 4 bases and J by 4 bases; unmatched bases: 5. CDR3 amino acids: CASSSGTGGVETQYF. The CDR3 DNA is TGTGCCAGCAGTTCCGGGACAGGGGGGGTAGAGACCCAGTACTTC.

The gene calls are TRBV6-2 or TRBV6-3 and TRBJ2-7; 7 nucleotides match TRBD1. V was clipped by 5 bases and J by 2 bases; unmatched bases: 3. CDR1 is MNHEY, CDR2 SVGEGT, per germline. The CDR3 runs to 13 residues. The CDR3 DNA sequence: TGTGCCAGCAGTGAGGGACAGACCTACGAGCAGTACTTC. Its protein is CASSEGQTYEQYF.

The chain combines TRBV28 with TRBJ1-6; tentative D call: TRBD1 (6 bases). Trimming took 6 bases from V and 4 from J, leaving 22 bases between them. Germline loops: CDR1 MDHEN, CDR2 SYDVKM. The CDR3 extends over 18 amino acids. This CDR3 reads CASRFSLGGRRYNSPLHF. The CDR3 bases are TGTGCCAGCAGATTCTCTTTGGGGGGCCGCCGGTATAATTCACCCCTCCACTTT.

This clonotype has only a few counts. The chain recombines TRBV3-1 with TRBJ2-2, with D perhaps matching TRBD1 (5 bases). The length of the CDR3 is 14 residues. V was shortened by 7 bases and J by 2 bases, with 11 bases between the two germline ends. Germline V gene lookup returns CDR1 LGHDT and CDR2 YNNKEL (reference sequence). CDR3 amino acids: CASIGRGNTGELFF. In DNA, the CDR3 is TGTGCCAGCATCGGAAGGGGAAACACCGGGGAGCTGTTTTTT.

The rearrangement joins TRBV3-1 to TRBJ2-1; possibly TRBD1 or TRBD2 for D (6 bases each). Trimming shortened V by 1 base and J by 9 bases, and 13 bases separated the two germline ends. The germline CDR1 and CDR2 sequences are LGHDT and YNNKEL (reference sequence). CDR3 size: 14 residues. CDR3 DNA: TGTGCCAGCAGCCAAGCCATTAAGGGGGGTGAGCAGTTCTTC. This translates into CASSQAIKGGEQFF.

The chain couples TRBV29-1 to TRBJ2-1, with D uncertain. This CDR3 has 12 residues. The ends were cut back, 3 bases at V and 5 bases at J, with 8 bases in the middle. Germline V gene data show CDR1 as SQVTM and CDR2 as ANQGSEA. The CDR3 bases are TGCAGCGTTGACCCCACTAACAATGAGCAGTTCTTC. This codes for CSVDPTNNEQFF.

This clonotype was seen many times. The rearrangement links TRBV20-1 to TRBJ2-1; 8 bases align to TRBD1. The germline CDR1 and CDR2 sequences are DFQATT and SNEGSKA (reference sequence). V trimming: 6 bases; J trimming: 4 bases; junction bases outside the gene matches: 8. This CDR3 region has 14 residues. The CDR3 sequence is CSAVPGGLYNEQFF. The CDR3 DNA reads TGCAGTGCCGTACCAGGGGGCCTTTACAATGAGCAGTTCTTC.

This clonotype turned up a few times. The chain links TRBV18 to TRBJ2-7; 8 bases map to TRBD1. Germline values: CDR1 KGHSH, CDR2 LQKENI. This CDR3 contains 14 residues. Trimming cost V 9 bases and J 6 bases; bases outside gene matches: 13. In nucleotides, the CDR3 is TGTGCCAGTACCCGGACAGGGACGACCGGCGAGCAGTACTTC. It is translated as CASTRTGTTGEQYF.

This clonotype appeared a few times. The rearrangement uses TRBV29-1 and TRBJ2-3; no firm D call. The germline V gene has CDR1 SQVTM and CDR2 ANQGSEA. This CDR3 has 16 residues. Trimming cost V 8 bases and J 1 base, with 22 bases left between them. For the CDR3, the DNA is TGCAGCCTAGGTCTGGTAGGACCCGGCGGCACAGATACGCAGTATTTT. It specifies CSLGLVGPGGTDTQYF.

This clonotype has only a few counts. The chain recombines TRBV6-1 with TRBJ1-6; 7 nucleotides line up with TRBD1. The CDR3 runs 15 residues. Germline V gives CDR1 MNHNS, CDR2 SASEGT. Unmatched junction bases numbered 9, after V lost 8 bases and J lost 5 bases. CDR3 DNA: TGTGCCAGCTCAACCCCAGGGGGAGATAATTCACCCCTCCACTTT. Protein product: CASSTPGGDNSPLHF.

The table lists this clonotype with a few counts. The V and J genes are TRBV15 and TRBJ2-1, with a possible D match to TRBD2 (7 bases). The CDR3 covers 18 residues. Trimming took 5 bases from V and 0 from J, leaving 20 bases between them. Per the germline V gene, CDR1 is LNHNV and CDR2 is YYDKDF (reference sequence). The DNA of the CDR3 is TGTGCCACCAGCGGCCTTAGGGGGAGGGATGCCTCCTACAATGAGCAGTTCTTC. It yields the protein CATSGLRGRDASYNEQFF.

The chain combines TRBV12-3 or TRBV12-4 with TRBJ1-5, with D maybe TRBD1 (6 bases). The CDR3 spans 16 residues. Trimming cost V 5 bases and J 2 bases, with 16 bases left between them. The CDR3 sequence is CASSNTFSGGNQPQHF. In DNA form, the CDR3 reads TGTGCCAGCAGTAATACCTTTTCAGGGGGCAATCAGCCCCAGCATTTT.

This clonotype was picked up a small number of times. V is TRBV20-1 and J is TRBJ2-7, with D tentatively TRBD2 (6 bases). V was cut by 3 bases and J by 4 bases, with 19 bases left in between. The CDR3 extends over 15 amino acids. Germline values: CDR1 DFQATT, CDR2 SNEGSKA (reference sequence). The DNA for the CDR3 is TGCAGTGCTAGTCCCCTACGGGAGTCCTTTTACGAGCAGTACTTC. Encoded protein: CSASPLRESFYEQYF.

The chain uses TRBV28 and TRBJ2-3; D gene ambiguous. Trimming shortened V by 6 bases and J by 0 bases, and 7 bases separated the two germline ends. The CDR3 contains 13 residues. Germline V gene sequence: CDR1 MDHEN, CDR2 SYDVKM. The CDR3 reads CASRFGSTDTQYF. The CDR3 nucleotides read TGTGCCAGCAGATTCGGGAGCACAGATACGCAGTATTTT.

The chain couples TRBV19 to TRBJ2-1; the match to TRBD1 covers 9 bases. CDR3 length equals 16 residues. With V trimmed by 3 bases and J by 5 bases, 8 bases remained unmatched. Looked up from germline, CDR1 is LNHDA and CDR2 is SQIVND (reference sequence). CDR3 DNA: TGTGCCAGTAGTATTTATAACAGGGGGCCCGACAATGAGCAGTTCTTC. Its translation: CASSIYNRGPDNEQFF.

This clonotype was seen a few times. The genes are TRBV7-2 and TRBJ2-2; 11 nucleotides align to TRBD2. CDR1 is SGHTA and CDR2 is FQGNSA in the germline V gene. The trim removed 5 bases at V and 6 bases at J, leaving 11 bases unmatched. The CDR3 is 17 amino acids. CDR3 sequence (DNA): TGTGCCAGCAGCCCGCGACTAGCGGGAATCTCGGCCGGGGAGCTGTTTTTT. This gives the protein CASSPRLAGISAGELFF.

The rearrangement links TRBV3-1 to TRBJ2-2; D may be TRBD1 (5 bases). The germline V gene encodes CDR1 LGHDT and CDR2 YNNKEL (reference sequence). Trimming removed 2 bases from V and 0 bases from J, with 10 bases in between. The CDR3 extends over 16 amino acids. CDR3 in amino acids: CASSQLRRANTGELFF. CDR3 DNA: TGTGCCAGCAGCCAACTCCGCAGGGCGAACACCGGGGAGCTGTTTTTT.

This clonotype was detected a few times. This chain connects TRBV4-1 to TRBJ2-5; D not resolved. V was cut by 4 bases and J by 5 bases, with 14 bases left in between. Germline V gives CDR1 MGHRA, CDR2 YSYEKL. The CDR3 sequence is 14 residues long. The CDR3 bases are TGCGCCAGCAGCCCCCGGCCCACCGAGGAGACCCAGTACTTC. Amino acids: CASSPRPTEETQYF.